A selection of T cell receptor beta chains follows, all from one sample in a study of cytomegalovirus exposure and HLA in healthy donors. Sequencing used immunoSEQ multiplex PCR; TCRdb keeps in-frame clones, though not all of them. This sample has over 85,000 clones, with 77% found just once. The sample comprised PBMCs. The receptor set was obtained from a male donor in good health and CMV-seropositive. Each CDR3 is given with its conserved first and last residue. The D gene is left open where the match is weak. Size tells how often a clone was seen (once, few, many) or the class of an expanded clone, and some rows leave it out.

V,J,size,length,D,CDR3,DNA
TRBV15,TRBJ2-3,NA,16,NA,CATSRGTGRVSDTQYF,TGTGCCACCAGCAGAGGAACAGGGCGGGTTAGCGATACGCAGTATTTT
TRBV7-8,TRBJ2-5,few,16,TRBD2,CASSLATAGVSETQYF,TGTGCCAGCAGCTTAGCAACGGCGGGAGTCTCGGAGACCCAGTACTTC
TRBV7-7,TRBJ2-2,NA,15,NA,CASSLQASNTGELFF,TGTGCTAGCAGCTTACAGGCCTCGAACACCGGGGAGCTGTTTTTT
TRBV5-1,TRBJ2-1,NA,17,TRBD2,CASSLAVTSGKLNEQFF,TGCGCCAGCAGCTTGGCTGTGACTAGCGGGAAACTCAATGAGCAGTTCTTC
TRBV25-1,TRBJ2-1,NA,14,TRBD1,CASSRGQGYNEQFF,TGTGCCAGCAGTAGGGGACAGGGGTACAATGAGCAGTTCTTC
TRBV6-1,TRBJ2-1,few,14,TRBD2,CASSEGGRVDEQFF,TGTGCCAGCAGTGAAGGCGGGAGGGTGGATGAGCAGTTCTTC
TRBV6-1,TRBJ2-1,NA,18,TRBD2,CASSESVRLAGGENEQFF,TGTGCCAGCAGTGAAAGCGTGCGACTAGCGGGAGGGGAGAATGAGCAGTTCTTC
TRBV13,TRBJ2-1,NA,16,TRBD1,CASSETGGSKRNEQFF,TGTGCCAGCAGTGAGACAGGGGGGTCAAAGCGCAATGAGCAGTTCTTC
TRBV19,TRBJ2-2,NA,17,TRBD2,CASSRGLAGLNTGELFF,TGTGCCAGTAGTAGGGGACTAGCGGGACTAAACACCGGGGAGCTGTTTTTT
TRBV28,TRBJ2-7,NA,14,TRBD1,CASSLGQELIEQYF,TGTGCCAGCAGCCTGGGACAGGAACTTATCGAGCAGTACTTC
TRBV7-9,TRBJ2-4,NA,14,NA,CASSFARDKNIQYF,TGTGCCAGCAGCTTTGCTCGGGACAAAAACATTCAGTACTTC
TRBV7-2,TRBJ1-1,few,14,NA,CASSLGQLNTEAFF,TGTGCCAGCAGCTTAGGACAGCTGAACACTGAAGCTTTCTTT
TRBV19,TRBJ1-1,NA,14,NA,CASSTGLSNTEAFF,TGTGCCAGTAGTACTGGACTGAGCAACACTGAAGCTTTCTTT
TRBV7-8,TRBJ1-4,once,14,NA,CASSLQGFPEKLFF,TGTGCCAGCAGCTTGCAGGGCTTCCCTGAAAAACTGTTTTTT
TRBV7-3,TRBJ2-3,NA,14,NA,CASSLQGRTDTQYF,TGTGCCAGCAGCTTGCAGGGAAGGACAGATACGCAGTATTTT
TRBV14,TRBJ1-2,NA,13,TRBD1,CASSQNRGTGLFF,TGTGCCAGCAGCCAAAACAGGGGGACGGGACTTTTCTTC
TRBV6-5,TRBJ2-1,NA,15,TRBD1,CASSYSPGTGGRQFF,TGTGCCAGCAGTTACAGTCCCGGGACAGGGGGTCGGCAGTTCTTC
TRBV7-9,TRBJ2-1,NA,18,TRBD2,CASSLGGLAGRDYNEQFF,TGTGCCAGCAGCTTAGGGGGCCTAGCGGGACGGGACTACAATGAGCAGTTCTTC
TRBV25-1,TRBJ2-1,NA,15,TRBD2,CASSEPASGKNEQFF,TGTGCCAGCAGTGAACCGGCTAGCGGGAAGAATGAGCAGTTCTTC
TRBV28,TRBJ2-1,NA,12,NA,CASSPDSDEQFF,TGTGCCAGCAGCCCTGACAGCGATGAGCAGTTCTTC
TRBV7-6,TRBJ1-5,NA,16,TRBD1,CASSPLGQQSNQPQHF,TGTGCCAGCAGCCCCCTGGGACAGCAGAGCAATCAGCCCCAGCATTTT
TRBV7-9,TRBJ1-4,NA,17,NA,CASSLGHVTAEGEKLFF,TGTGCCAGCAGCTTAGGACATGTGACAGCGGAGGGTGAAAAACTGTTTTTT
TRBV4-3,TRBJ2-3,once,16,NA,CASSRGLAALRDTQYF,TGCGCCAGCAGCCGGGGACTGGCGGCTCTCCGCGATACGCAGTATTTT
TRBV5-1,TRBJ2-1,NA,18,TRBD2,CASSLGTSLAGGDNEQFF,TGCGCCAGCAGCTTGGGGACATCCCTAGCGGGAGGGGACAATGAGCAGTTCTTC
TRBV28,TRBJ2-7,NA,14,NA,CASSTGVIPYEQYF,TGTGCCAGCAGTACGGGAGTGATCCCCTACGAGCAGTACTTC
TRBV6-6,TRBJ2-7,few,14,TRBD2,CASSYASGSYEQYF,TGTGCCAGCAGTTATGCTAGCGGAAGCTACGAGCAGTACTTC
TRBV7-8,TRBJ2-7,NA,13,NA,CASSLAGANEQYF,TGTGCCAGCAGCTTAGCGGGGGCAAACGAGCAGTACTTC
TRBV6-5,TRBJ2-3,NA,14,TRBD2,CATTKAGDTDTQYF,TGTGCCACTACTAAAGCGGGGGACACAGATACGCAGTATTTT
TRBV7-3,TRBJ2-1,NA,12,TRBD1,CASSFQGAKQFF,TGTGCCAGCAGCTTTCAGGGGGCCAAGCAGTTCTTC
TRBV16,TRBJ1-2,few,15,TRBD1,CASSPLEQGRYGYTF,TGTGCCAGCAGCCCTCTAGAACAGGGGAGATATGGCTACACCTTC
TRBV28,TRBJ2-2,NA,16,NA,CASSLLRAPNTGELFF,TGTGCCAGCAGTTTACTCAGGGCCCCGAACACCGGGGAGCTGTTTTTT
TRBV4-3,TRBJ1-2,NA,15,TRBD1,CASSQERTGGYGYTF,TGCGCCAGCAGCCAAGAGAGGACAGGGGGCTATGGCTACACCTTC
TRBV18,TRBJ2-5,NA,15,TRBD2,CASSAPSGRAETQYF,TGTGCCAGCTCCGCTCCTAGCGGGAGGGCCGAGACCCAGTACTTC
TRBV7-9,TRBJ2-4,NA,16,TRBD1,CSSSSQGASVKNIQYF,TGTTCCAGCAGCTCACAGGGGGCATCGGTCAAAAACATTCAGTACTTC
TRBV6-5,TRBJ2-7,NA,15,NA,CASSYRQVQLYEQYF,TGTGCCAGCAGTTATCGACAGGTCCAACTCTACGAGCAGTACTTC
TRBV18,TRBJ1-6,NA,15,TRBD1,CASSPTGVDNSPLHF,TGTGCCAGCTCACCGACAGGGGTTGATAATTCACCCCTCCACTTT
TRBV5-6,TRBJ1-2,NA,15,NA,CASSLGLEGGPGYTF,TGTGCCAGCAGCTTGGGATTGGAGGGGGGGCCTGGCTACACCTTC
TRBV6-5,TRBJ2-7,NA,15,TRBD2,CASSYSGTSSYEQYF,TGTGCCAGCAGTTACTCTGGGACTAGCTCCTACGAGCAGTACTTC
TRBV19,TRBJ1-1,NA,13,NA,CASSTTGNTEAFF,TGTGCCAGTAGTACGACAGGGAACACTGAAGCTTTCTTT
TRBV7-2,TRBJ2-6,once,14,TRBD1,CASSPRGGANVLTF,TGTGCCAGCAGCCCCAGGGGGGGGGCCAACGTCCTGACTTTC
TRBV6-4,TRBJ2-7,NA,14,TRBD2,CASPPSGGTYEQYF,TGTGCCAGCCCTCCGAGCGGGGGGACCTACGAGCAGTACTTC
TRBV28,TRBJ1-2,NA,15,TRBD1,CASTLGDRGNYGYTF,TGTGCCAGCACTCTAGGGGACAGGGGAAACTATGGCTACACCTTC
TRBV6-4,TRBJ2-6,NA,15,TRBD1,CASSPTGVGANGLTF,TGTGCCAGCAGCCCTACAGGGGTTGGGGCCAACGGCCTGACTTTC
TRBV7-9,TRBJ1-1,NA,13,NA,CSSSFEGVTEAFF,TGTTCCAGCAGCTTTGAGGGGGTGACTGAAGCTTTCTTT
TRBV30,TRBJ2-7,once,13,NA,CAWSVSGAGEQYF,TGTGCCTGGAGTGTCTCAGGGGCAGGGGAGCAGTACTTC
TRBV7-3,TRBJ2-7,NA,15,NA,CASSLIRDLLYEQYF,TGTGCCAGCAGCCTTATCCGGGACTTACTCTACGAGCAGTACTTC
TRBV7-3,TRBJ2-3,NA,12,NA,CASSSSTDTQYF,TGTGCCAGCAGCTCTAGCACAGATACGCAGTATTTT
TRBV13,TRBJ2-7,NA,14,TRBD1,CASSPRQGPYEQYF,TGTGCCAGCAGCCCGCGACAGGGACCCTACGAGCAGTACTTC
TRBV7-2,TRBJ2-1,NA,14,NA,CASNTGQLLNEQFF,TGTGCCAGCAACACCGGACAGCTTTTAAATGAGCAGTTCTTC
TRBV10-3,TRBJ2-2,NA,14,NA,CATSGLRNTGELFF,TGTGCCACCTCGGGACTCAGGAACACCGGGGAGCTGTTTTTT
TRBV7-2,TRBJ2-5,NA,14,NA,CASSLDLGQETQYF,TGTGCCAGCAGCCTGGACTTGGGCCAAGAGACCCAGTACTTC
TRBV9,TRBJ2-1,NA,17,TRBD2,CASSVATSGRARDEQFF,TGTGCCAGCAGCGTAGCGACTAGCGGGAGGGCCCGGGATGAGCAGTTCTTC
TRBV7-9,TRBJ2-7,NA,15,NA,CASSRAEGSQRDQYF,TGTGCCAGCAGCCGAGCGGAGGGGTCCCAGAGGGACCAGTACTTC
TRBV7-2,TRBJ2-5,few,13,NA,CASSPDTEETQYF,TGTGCCAGCAGCCCGGACACAGAAGAGACCCAGTACTTC
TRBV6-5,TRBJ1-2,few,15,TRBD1,CASSYSTGANYGYTF,TGTGCCAGCAGTTACTCGACAGGGGCAAACTATGGCTACACCTTC